The clone carrying this T cell receptor beta chain was counted between two and nine times. The antigen is undetermined. The sample comes from a study of T cell repertoires in cytomegalovirus infection. The wider study: CMV epitopes in the study were HLA-C-restricted (recently identified) and HLA-B-restricted (well studied). Public TCR beta signatures marked donors with CMV infection and the matching HLA.

Trimming removed 6 bases from V and 4 bases from J; junction bases left unmatched: 10. The CDR3 is made up of 14 amino acids. Looked up from germline, CDR1 is DFQATT and CDR2 is SNEGSKA (reference sequence). Each CDR3 protein gets one entry after TCRdb re-called the reads with MiXCR. Of around 300,000 distinct CDR3 sequences in the sample, roughly 25% are singletons; the top ten hold roughly 13%. Study conclusions and caveats: Using cumulative public TCR beta family frequency, the authors identified those who carried CMV together with the relevant HLA.

The chain couples TRBV20-1 to TRBJ2-5; 8 bases map to TRBD2. The source was cultured PBMCs, collected from culture after CMV antigen stimulation. The source is a human donor in good health (CMV status not recorded). Some clones in this sample may be carry-over from other donors' samples. CDR3 in amino acids: CSAGRASVAETQYF. CDR3 in DNA: TGCAGTGCCGGGAGGGCCTCGGTAGCAGAGACCCAGTACTTC.